The next 14 T cell receptor beta chains were all read from a single sample in a study of human T cells and chemical hapten exposure. This sample's time point: pre-sensitization, week 0. The treatment here: therapeutic diphenylcyclopropenone sensitization with weekly scalp DPC. TCRdb re-called the RACE reads with MiXCR, one entry per CDR3 protein. The table includes around 380,000 distinct CDR3 sequences, around 5% detected once. The source material was whole blood, sampled in connection with sensitization to the hapten diphenylcyclopropenone (DPC). The origin of the receptors is a woman between 18 and 29 years old with alopecia areata. Some clones in this sample may be carry-over from other donors' samples.

V and J are TRBV7-2 and TRBJ2-1; TRBD2 aligns across 7 bases. The germline gives CDR1 SGHTA, CDR2 FQGNSA. Germline trimming cut 1 base from V and 5 bases from J; bases unmatched to any gene: 11. The CDR3 is 17 residues long. CDR3 DNA: TGTGCCAGCAGCTTAGGGTTTATGGCTAGCGGAAACAATGAGCAGTTCTTC. Protein sequence: CASSLGFMASGNNEQFF.

This sequence joins TRBV10-3 and TRBJ2-3; 12 nucleotides agree with TRBD2. The germline V gene has CDR1 ENHRY and CDR2 SYGVKD. V trimming: 8 bases; J trimming: 6 bases; junction bases outside the gene matches: 12. The CDR3 is 16 amino acids. This CDR3 reads CAISGLAGSPMDTQYF. In DNA, the CDR3 is TGTGCCATCTCTGGACTAGCGGGGTCCCCTATGGATACGCAGTATTTT.

This clonotype was counted at least ten times. V and J are TRBV27 and TRBJ2-7; the match to TRBD2 covers 7 bases. J was trimmed by 5 bases and V by 1 base; bases with no gene match: 2. CDR3 length: 13 amino acids. Germline V gene data show CDR1 as MNHEY and CDR2 as SMNVEV (reference sequence). As DNA, the CDR3 is TGTGCCAGCAGTTTATGGGCGGGGGACGAGCAGTACTTC. Its translation: CASSLWAGDEQYF.

This clonotype was seen many times. The chain is built from TRBV7-2 and TRBJ1-4; possible D gene TRBD1, 6 bases. There are 15 residues in the CDR3. CDR1 is SGHTA and CDR2 is FQGNSA in the germline V gene. V lost 5 bases, J lost 0 bases, and 10 bases lay in between. The DNA for the CDR3 is TGTGCCAGCAGCCTCTACAGGGCAACTAATGAAAAACTGTTTTTT. The encoded protein is CASSLYRATNEKLFF.

This clonotype was detected ten times or more. This chain connects TRBV28 to TRBJ1-1; no reliable D call. Between the trimmed V and J ends, which lost 5 bases and 4 bases, there was a span of 17 bases. This CDR3 is 15 amino acids long. Germline-derived CDR1 and CDR2 are MDHEN and SYDVKM. The CDR3 loop reads CASSPAQPESTEAFF. DNA for the CDR3: TGTGCCAGCAGTCCAGCACAGCCTGAGAGCACTGAAGCTTTCTTT.

The table lists this clonotype with a few counts. The V gene is TRBV20-1, the J gene TRBJ1-6; 8 bases are a match to TRBD1. Germline CDR1 DFQATT, CDR2 SNEGSKA (reference sequence). The CDR3 has 11 residues. V gave up 7 bases and J gave up 13 bases; unmatched junction bases: 6. The CDR3 DNA reads TGCAGTGTATCCGGGACAGGCCCCCTCCACTTT. Its protein is CSVSGTGPLHF.

In this sample, this clonotype turned up many times. The rearrangement joins TRBV6-1 to TRBJ2-7, with D possibly matching TRBD1 (6 bases). The V end lost 6 bases, the J end lost 4 bases, and 13 bases lay between the germline ends. CDR3 length: 13 amino acids. Per germline, CDR1 MNHNS and CDR2 SASEGT. The CDR3, as DNA: TGTGCCAGCAGAGTTACAGGGCTGTACGAGCAGTACTTC. It specifies CASRVTGLYEQYF.

This clonotype was seen more than once but under ten times. This chain uses TRBV10-3 with TRBJ1-1; 10 positions agree with TRBD1. The CDR3 is made up of 13 amino acids. Per the germline V gene, CDR1 is ENHRY and CDR2 is SYGVKD. J lost 8 bases, V lost 10 bases, and 10 bases had no gene match. The CDR3 is CATLSPGQGEAFF. CDR3 DNA: TGTGCCACCTTATCACCGGGACAGGGGGAAGCTTTCTTT.

The V call is TRBV28, the J call TRBJ1-1; no firm D call. V lost 4 bases to trimming and J lost 5 bases, with 17 bases between them. From germline, CDR1 is MDHEN and CDR2 SYDVKM. The CDR3 spans 15 residues. CDR3 sequence (DNA): TGTGCCAGCAGTTCGACGGACTGGAAGCGGACTGAAGCTTTCTTT. Its protein is CASSSTDWKRTEAFF.

This clonotype has more than one count but fewer than ten. This chain connects TRBV28 to TRBJ1-2; perhaps TRBD1 as D (6 bases). V was cut by 7 bases and J by 4 bases, with 19 bases left in between. Germline CDR1 MDHEN, CDR2 SYDVKM. The CDR3 is 15 amino acids. The CDR3 region has the DNA TGTGCCAGCACCCAAGGCAGGCAGGGGCTCTATGGCTACACCTTC. Its translation is CASTQGRQGLYGYTF.

The chain recombines TRBV7-3 with TRBJ1-4, with D possibly TRBD1 on 6 matching bases. The CDR3 has 17 residues. V shed 9 bases and J shed 0 bases, with 20 bases lying between them. The germline V gene encodes CDR1 SGHTA and CDR2 FQGTGA. As DNA, the CDR3 is TGTGCCAGTCCCGCCGGGGGGGCGCGGCCAACTAATGAAAAACTGTTTTTT. This translates into CASPAGGARPTNEKLFF.

The sample holds many counts of this clonotype. This chain uses TRBV5-1 with TRBJ1-3; no reliable D call. CDR3 size: 15 residues. Germline CDR1 reads SGHRS; CDR2 reads YFSETQ. V was trimmed by 4 bases and J by 0 bases, leaving 11 bases between them. The CDR3 DNA follows: TGCGCCAGCAGCGACATTCCGAGCTCTGGAAACACCATATATTTT. Protein product: CASSDIPSSGNTIYF.

This clonotype has more than one count but fewer than ten. The chain joins TRBV4-2 to TRBJ1-4; D is possibly TRBD1 (5 bases). This CDR3 spans 15 amino acids. V lost 0 bases and J 3 bases, leaving 8 bases between the germline ends. Germline V lookup: CDR1 LGHNA, CDR2 YNFKEQ. CDR3 in amino acids: CASSQEGRPNEKLFF. In DNA, the CDR3 is TGTGCCAGCAGCCAAGAGGGACGGCCTAATGAAAAACTGTTTTTT.

This clonotype occurred many times. The CDR3 coding sequence is TGCAGCGTTGAAAAGGCAGCGAACACCGGGGAGCTGTTTTTT. Amino acid sequence: CSVEKAANTGELFF. The J gene is TRBJ2-2, the V gene TRBV29-1; D is ambiguous. Between the trimmed V and J ends, which lost 2 bases and 0 bases, there was a span of 7 bases. This CDR3 has 14 amino acids. Germline loops: CDR1 SQVTM, CDR2 ANQGSEA.